The 9 T cell receptor beta chains below all came from one sample that was sequenced in a study of T cell changes during pregnancy in multiple sclerosis. Libraries were prepared by immunoSEQ multiplex PCR; TCRdb keeps only in-frame clonotypes and omits some of them. The sample carries about 59,000 clones, around 94% recorded once. The specimen was CD8+ T cells from peripheral blood mononuclear cells, collected after pregnancy. The receptors were sampled from a female donor with multiple sclerosis, enrolled in a pregnancy study.

The chain employs TRBV9 and TRBJ1-1; D possibly corresponds to TRBD1 (5 bases). V was trimmed by 7 bases and J by 4 bases, leaving 11 bases between them. The CDR3 extends over 12 amino acids. Germline V CDR1 and CDR2: SGDLS, YYNGEE. The CDR3 DNA follows: TGTGCCAGCTTCGGGGGGGGCACTGAAGCTTTCTTT. Amino acid sequence: CASFGGGTEAFF.

The chain carries TRBV6-5 and TRBJ2-7; TRBD2 agrees at 8 bases. In germline, CDR1 is MNHEY, CDR2 SVGAGI. V lost 10 bases and J lost 2; bases outside the gene matches: 10. The CDR3 sequence is 14 residues long. CDR3 DNA sequence: TGTGCCAACAGCCCGACTAGCGTTACCTACGAGCAGTACTTC. Amino acid sequence: CANSPTSVTYEQYF.

The V and J genes are TRBV27 and TRBJ1-1; 9 bases line up with TRBD1. The CDR3 has 15 residues. J was trimmed by 3 bases and V by 7 bases; bases with no gene match: 9. Germline V gene lookup returns CDR1 MNHEY and CDR2 SMNVEV (reference sequence). The chain's CDR3 is CASTEDRGADTEAFF. The CDR3 nucleotides read TGTGCCAGCACTGAGGACAGGGGCGCCGACACTGAAGCTTTCTTT.

This rearrangement joins TRBV6-5 to TRBJ1-1, with 10 nucleotides matching TRBD1. Germline assignment: CDR1 MNHEY and CDR2 SVGAGI. The CDR3 is 13 amino acids. V shed 4 bases and J 7 bases; nucleotides not matched to a gene: 3. CDR3 nucleotides: TGTGCCAGCAGTTCCGGACAGGGGGTTGAAGCTTTCTTT. It is translated as CASSSGQGVEAFF.

The gene calls are TRBV7-6 and TRBJ2-7, with D perhaps TRBD1 (5 bases). CDR1 and CDR2 (germline): SGHVS, FNYEAQ. The ends were cut back, 5 bases at V and 1 base at J, with 12 bases in the middle. CDR3 length: 14 residues. CDR3 DNA sequence: TGTGCCAGCAGCCTGGGGCCGGTTTCCTACGAGCAGTACTTC. It yields the protein CASSLGPVSYEQYF.

This rearrangement joins TRBV6-5 to TRBJ2-1; D might be TRBD1 (5 bases). There are 12 residues in the CDR3. Per the germline V gene, CDR1 is MNHEY and CDR2 is SVGAGI. V lost 6 bases to trimming and J lost 10 bases, with 13 bases between them. In DNA form, the CDR3 reads TGTGCCAGCAGAGCCCTCGGACAAGAGCAGTTCTTC. Protein product: CASRALGQEQFF.

This rearrangement joins TRBV9 to TRBJ2-1; D gene ambiguous. CDR1 and CDR2 (germline): SGDLS, YYNGEE. V dropped 7 bases and J dropped 14 bases, with 10 bases sitting between them. CDR3 size: 9 residues. The CDR3 protein is CASGVRKFF. The DNA of the CDR3 is TGTGCCAGCGGAGTGAGGAAGTTCTTC.

The CDR3 region has the DNA TGTGCCAGCTCTCTAGCGGTCTCCTACGAGCAGTACTTC. As protein: CASSLAVSYEQYF. The chain has TRBV27 and TRBJ2-7; 7 nucleotides align to TRBD2. The CDR3 runs to 13 residues. Germline lookup yields CDR1 MNHEY and CDR2 SMNVEV (reference sequence). V shed 8 bases and J 0 bases; nucleotides not matched to a gene: 4.

This clone was seen a single time. The chain uses TRBV6-1 and TRBJ1-2; D not resolved. The CDR3 sequence is 14 residues long. Deletions cut 2 bases from V and 0 bases from J, with 7 bases between. The V gene's germline CDR1 is MNHNS and CDR2 SASEGT. CDR3 loop: CASSEIQTNYGYTF. CDR3 DNA sequence: TGTGCCAGCAGTGAAATACAGACTAACTATGGCTACACCTTC.